The T cell receptor (beta chain) under discussion was sequenced for a study of blood T cell repertoires in COVID-19. CDR1 is LNHNV, CDR2 YYDKDF, per germline (reference sequence). Trimming left V 5 bases short and J 11 bases short, with 13 bases between. The CDR3 has 12 amino acids. Authors' data handling: Cell counts per sample came from amplifying reference gene primers. Repertoires were generated with immunoSEQ multiplex PCR, while TCRdb's copy carries only in-frame clones and drops some. V, J and clone size derive from that table, while D and trimming were established from the DNA sequence. Of about 250,000 clones in the sample, roughly 83% are singletons; the top ten hold about 9%.

This sequence was found in a man aged 80 or over with acute or convalescent COVID-19. Source material: peripheral blood. The chain recombines TRBV15 with TRBJ1-5; D gene uncertain. The CDR3 loop is CATSPPGLAQHF. CDR3 nucleotides: TGTGCCACCAGCCCCCCGGGTTTGGCCCAGCATTTT.